This record covers a single T cell receptor beta chain. Its antigen is not known. Profiled with immunoSEQ multiplex PCR; TCRdb holds only in-frame clones, not every one. The sample contains about 23,000 clones, approximately 79% of which appear only once. These data originate in a study of a mutant IDH1 vaccine in newly diagnosed glioma. The wider study: Patients were started on vaccination 4-6 weeks after radiotherapy alone, or with temozolomide cycles.

Time point noted: week 11, during vaccination. One vaccine dose held 300 ug of mutant IDH1 20-mer peptide and came with topical imiquimod. After removal of 2 bases from V and 1 base from J, the junction contained 4 bases not matched to a gene. The germline gives CDR1 SGHAT, CDR2 FQNNGV. This CDR3 contains 15 residues. The genes are TRBV11-2 and TRBJ2-7; 8 nucleotides line up with TRBD1. The sequencing used PBMCs, collected from a glioma patient whose treatment included an IDH1 peptide vaccine. The receptor was isolated from a man aged 35 to 55 with glioma. CDR3 nucleotides: TGTGCCAGCAGCTTAAACAGGGGGGTTTCCTACGAGCAGTACTTC. Encoded protein: CASSLNRGVSYEQYF. Supplemented by reference TRBV11-2 and TRBJ2-7, the full variable domain reads EAGVAQSPRYKIIEKRQSVAFWCNPISGHATLYWYQQILGQGPKLLIQFQNNGVVDDSQLPKDRFSAERLKGVDSTLKIQPAKLEDSAVYLCASSLNRGVSYEQYFGPGTRLTVT.